The source of this TCR beta chain is a study of early T cells in non-severe SARS-CoV-2 infection. Study-wide background: Chains stayed unpaired after sequencing of bulk RNA from unsorted whole blood. Findings of the study overall: VDJdb matching skewed toward anti-spike CD8 responses, missing private and CD4 specificities.

cDNA molecules, individually, were tagged with unique molecular identifiers. Via MiXCR, TCRdb re-called the 5' RACE reads, giving one row per CDR3 protein. This repertoire shows approximately 99,000 distinct CDR3 sequences, about an eighth found once; its top ten account for 2.5% to 4%. This clonotype was counted between two and nine times. Antigen: not known. Germline loops: CDR1 MNHEY, CDR2 SVGEGT. J gave up 8 bases and V 6 bases, and 8 bases lay outside the gene matches. CDR3 length equals 15 residues. The sequence derives from an adult who was a healthcare worker with PCR-confirmed SARS-CoV-2 infection or an uninfected control (not recorded which). This sequence joins TRBV6-2 or TRBV6-3 and TRBJ2-1; 12 bases align to TRBD2. The material sequenced was whole blood. The CDR3 protein is CASSPELAGGDEQFF. CDR3 coding DNA: TGTGCCAGCAGCCCAGAACTAGCGGGAGGTGATGAGCAGTTCTTC.